This TCR beta chain was captured in a study of blood T cell repertoires in COVID-19. For the study at large: Samples representing acute and convalescent COVID-19 were sourced from the United States, Italy and Spain. The cDNA or gDNA used as material had been derived from T cells, B-cell-depleted T cells, or PBMCs.

As processed by the authors: Reference gene primer amplification yielded estimated nucleated cell counts. Only in-frame clones appear in the TCRdb table, and some are missing; sequencing was by immunoSEQ multiplex PCR. Clone size and V and J calls were adopted from that table, with D and trimming inferred from the DNA. This sample has some 120,000 clones, with under 95% found just once. Germline CDR1 is MNHNS and CDR2 is SASEGT. V was pared by 2 bases and J by 6 bases, with 14 bases between. CDR3 length equals 15 residues. Seattle enrolled patients during active infection and tracked them longitudinally.

Material for sequencing was peripheral blood. J is TRBJ1-5 and V is TRBV6-1, with a tentative D call TRBD1 (5 bases). The receptor's source is a man in his fifties or sixties with COVID-19, enrolled during active disease. In DNA form, the CDR3 reads TGTGCCAGCAGTGAATTCAGGGTTTCGTTTCAGCCCCAGCATTTT. Translating gives CASSEFRVSFQPQHF.